This T cell receptor beta chain was profiled in a study of T cells in Graves' hyperthyroidism and ophthalmopathy (dated by TCRdb to about 2019). About the investigation overall: Peripheral blood samples were taken at initial diagnosis, before any treatment was given. To identify TCR V-J signatures that set the groups apart, the researchers used a discovery cohort of about a hundred patients, made up of approximately 43 with Graves' ophthalmopathy and some 55 with stable Graves' hyperthyroidism. Prospective prediction of ophthalmopathy was tested in an independent validation cohort of 18 to 20 hyperthyroidism patients and some 17 patients who later progressed to ophthalmopathy. For training and testing, the roughly 100 patients in the discovery cohort were randomly divided in a 7:3 ratio. The study also compared thyroid tissue and blood T-cell repertoires from five or six Graves' hyperthyroidism patients. After blood sampling, hyperthyroidism patients were treated with methimazole at a starting dose of 30 mg daily, and ophthalmopathy patients were treated with high-dose intravenous methylprednisolone. TCR Vbeta CDR3 sequencing of some 140 peripheral blood samples (about 45 ophthalmopathy, under 80 hyperthyroidism and about 17 progressor patients) is reported in the paper. On the study overall, not on this receptor specifically: In validation, the model predicted progression to ophthalmopathy with just under 71% sensitivity and 72% to 75% specificity, a median of 6.5 months before onset. In cross-validation, a model built on a 13 V-J signature told ophthalmopathy apart from stable hyperthyroidism with approximately 90% sensitivity and around 83% specificity, and in testing the same model reached 80%/75%. Sample size was not statistically predetermined, and blinding of investigators to group allocation was not performed. Most expanded thyroid clonotypes (frequency above 0.001) were also detected in blood, a finding suggesting that blood repertoires may reflect thyroid immune responses.

The TCR beta CDR3 regions were amplified from RNA transcripts. The TCR CDR3 was subjected to a first round of RT-PCR using the HTBI primer set and the Qiagen OneStep RT-PCR kit. Libraries were constructed in a second round of multiplex PCR, after which size selection and purification were carried out. Libraries were sequenced paired-end with 100 bp reads on an Illumina HiSeq2000. The published analysis was carried out like this. SOAPnuke was used to process the raw data, removing reads that contained adapters or uncalled bases, had a mean Phred below 15, or lacked an exact match to the constant primer or identifier. High-quality paired reads were merged with COPE v1.2.5, and unique nucleotide sequences were defined as clonotypes. Clonotypes were aligned to IMGT TRBV, TRBD and TRBJ reference segments using MiTCR v1.1. Only V-J combinations with frequency above 0.0001, covering about 99% of repertoires, were analysed. A TCS score was defined as the ratio of F50 (clonal expansion) to E x V (chaos), with BLOSUM62-based TCRdist applied between CDR3 peptides within each V-J. Welch's t-statistics and random forest reduced around 550 V-J features to roughly 13, which were used in a naive Bayes classifier (R e1071). TCRdb trimmed the raw reads at Q25, called clones with MiXCR and kept productive beta chains. Each record represents a unique CDR3 protein, reported with the most common genes and DNA among its rows. The V and J calls here are based on TCRdb, not the publication. Counted in this sample were under 450,000 distinct CDR3 sequences; about a sixth of them appeared once. Approximately 35% of the sample lies in the top ten.

Hyperthyroidism patients were aged 18 to 65 years and newly diagnosed, with disease duration of less than 2 months. Patients with uncontrolled infections, other autoimmune diseases, pregnancy or lactation were excluded. Diagnoses were based on clinical symptoms, serum thyroxine and TRAb, thyroid ultrasound and orbital computed tomography. For progressor patients, blood was drawn at the first diagnosis of hyperthyroidism, before any ophthalmopathy symptoms had appeared. PBMCs were isolated from 8 to 10 ml of fresh peripheral blood by Ficoll-Paque density gradient centrifugation. Progressor patients were first diagnosed with Graves' hyperthyroidism and then developed ophthalmopathy during follow-up. Trizol reagent was used to extract total RNA, and RNA quality was then checked on an Agilent 2100 Bioanalyzer. This clonotype was observed many times. Its antigen remains unidentified. Base qualities are missing; no much larger clone stands one base away.

The sequencing sample was made of blood. The TCR sequence derives from a woman aged 25 to 39 with Graves' hyperthyroidism that later progressed to Graves' ophthalmopathy.

The CDR3 is CASSLFYEQYF. The sequenced DNA: TGTGCCAGCAGTTTATTCTACGAGCAGTACTTC. The chain joins TRBV28 to TRBJ2-7; confidence is insufficient to name the D gene. Spanning cysteine to phenylalanine, the CDR3 consists of 11 amino acids. Only CDR3 DNA is held: 33 bases, read in frame from base 1. CDR1 is given as MDHEN and CDR2 as SYDVKM, both from the germline V gene. V and J are truncated by 1 base and 3 bases respectively, leaving an intervening sequence of 1 base.